Sequencing of this T cell receptor beta chain was carried out in a study of identical twins. This CDR3 contains 11 residues. The germline V gene encodes CDR1 WNHNN and CDR2 SYGVQD (reference sequence). TCRdb reprocessed the 5' RACE reads with MiXCR, giving one entry per CDR3 protein. The repertoire consists of some 1,700,000 distinct CDR3 sequences, with less than 35% occurring once and the leading ten covering approximately 0.25%. The V and J genes are TRBV10-1 and TRBJ2-5, with unresolved D. The clonotype comes from a newborn girl in good health. Sequencing was done on a sample of cord blood. The CDR3, as DNA: TGCGTACAGCAGTTGCCTGTAACCCAGTACTTC. Protein: CVQQLPVTQYF.